A selection of T cell receptor beta chains follows, all from one sample in a study of T cells in Graves' hyperthyroidism and ophthalmopathy. TCRdb re-analysed the multiplex PCR reads in MiXCR, keeping a single row per CDR3 protein. This sample has 500,000 to 550,000 distinct CDR3 sequences, with 20% to 25% found just once. The sequenced material came from blood. The receptors were gathered from a young man with Graves' hyperthyroidism. The CDR3 runs from the conserved cysteine through the conserved F or W. D genes are given only for firm matches. Rows may omit the clone size; those that give it use once, few, many or a size class.

TRBJ2-5 | TRBV7-2 | . | . | CASSLVQATETQYF | TGTGCCAGCAGCTTAGTACAGGCTACGGAGACCCAGTACTTC
TRBJ2-4 | TRBV2 | . | . | CASTADLGNIQYF | TGTGCCAGTACAGCCGACTTGGGAAACATTCAGTACTTC
TRBJ1-2 | TRBV19 | TRBD1 | few | CATRTGGLDGYTF | TGTGCCACCCGGACAGGGGGCCTAGATGGCTACACCTTC
TRBJ1-5 | TRBV19 | . | many | CASSVATRSNQPQHF | TGTGCCAGTAGTGTAGCGACAAGGAGCAATCAGCCCCAGCATTTT
TRBJ1-2 | TRBV6-5 | . | many | CASSYSINDYGYTF | TGTGCCAGCAGTTACTCGATCAATGACTATGGCTACACCTTC
TRBJ1-2 | TRBV6-1 | TRBD1 | . | CASSEATGANYGYTF | TGTGCCAGCAGTGAAGCGACAGGGGCTAACTATGGCTACACCTTC
TRBJ1-2 | TRBV28 | TRBD1 | many | CASRPDDRASIGYTF | TGTGCCAGCAGACCAGATGACAGGGCCTCCATTGGCTACACCTTC
TRBJ2-5 | TRBV12-3/TRBV12-4 | TRBD2 | few | CASRGLAGPQETQYF | TGTGCCAGCAGGGGACTAGCGGGGCCCCAAGAGACCCAGTACTTC
TRBJ1-2 | TRBV6-1 | . | many | CASSPVPFPQNYGYTF | TGTGCCAGCAGTCCCGTGCCCTTCCCGCAAAACTATGGCTACACCTTC
TRBJ2-5 | TRBV30 | . | many | CAWSVTGGETQYF | TGTGCCTGGAGTGTAACTGGGGGAGAGACCCAGTACTTC
TRBJ2-7 | TRBV5-1 | TRBD1 | few | CASSFLGGTGTYEQYF | TGCGCCAGCAGCTTTCTGGGGGGGACAGGGACCTACGAGCAGTACTTC
TRBJ2-5 | TRBV6-5 | TRBD2 | many | CASSPGGSGGRETQYF | TGTGCCAGCAGCCCTGGGGGGAGCGGGGGCCGGGAGACCCAGTACTTC
TRBJ1-5 | TRBV19 | . | many | CASSIGKGLPNQPQHF | TGTGCCAGTAGTATAGGGAAAGGACTCCCCAATCAGCCCCAGCATTTT
TRBJ2-5 | TRBV6-1 | . | many | CASRSGAETQYF | TGTGCCAGCAGATCTGGGGCCGAGACCCAGTACTTC
TRBJ2-7 | TRBV2 | . | few | CASTHMDEQYF | TGTGCCAGCACGCACATGGACGAGCAGTACTTC
TRBJ1-1 | TRBV19 | TRBD1 | . | CASSSTGRVTEAFF | TGTGCCAGTAGCTCGACAGGGAGGGTCACTGAAGCTTTCTTT
TRBJ1-5 | TRBV12-3/TRBV12-4 | TRBD1 | . | CASSQPGTGRNQPQHF | TGTGCCAGCAGCCAACCCGGGACAGGGCGAAATCAGCCCCAGCATTTT
TRBJ2-7 | TRBV4-1 | . | many | CASSLRETGGEQYF | TGCGCCAGCAGCCTTAGAGAGACGGGCGGGGAGCAGTACTTC
TRBJ2-2 | TRBV24-1 | . | many | CATSATQINTGELFF | TGTGCCACCAGTGCCACCCAAATCAACACCGGGGAGCTGTTTTTT
TRBJ1-3 | TRBV10-3 | . | few | CAISESGKAGNTIYF | TGTGCCATCAGTGAGTCAGGAAAAGCTGGAAACACCATATATTTT
TRBJ1-2 | TRBV11-2 | . | . | CASSLDPGAIYGYTF | TGTGCCAGCAGCTTAGATCCAGGGGCGATCTATGGCTACACCTTC
TRBJ1-2 | TRBV13 | TRBD1 | . | CASSGPRGRDRYTF | TGTGCCAGCAGCGGACCCAGGGGGCGGGATCGCTACACCTTC
TRBJ1-1 | TRBV11-1 | . | many | CASSLGKGPEGTEAFF | TGTGCCAGCAGCTTGGGTAAGGGCCCGGAAGGGACTGAAGCTTTCTTT
TRBJ2-7 | TRBV5-1 | TRBD1 | many | CASSGGTGQGAEQYF | TGCGCCAGCAGCGGGGGGACGGGACAGGGGGCCGAGCAGTACTTC
TRBJ1-5 | TRBV28 | . | many | CASRAHGQPQHF | TGTGCCAGCAGGGCTCACGGGCAGCCCCAGCATTTT
TRBJ1-1 | TRBV12-3/TRBV12-4 | . | many | CASSPVRWGEAFF | TGTGCCAGCAGCCCCGTCAGGTGGGGTGAAGCTTTCTTT